This T cell receptor (beta chain) was profiled in a study of cytomegalovirus exposure and HLA in healthy donors. Study-wide results and limits: The study designated 150 or so TCR beta chains cytomegalovirus-associated.

With 60 Vbeta and 13 Jbeta primers, the PCR was carried out. Libraries were prepared by immunoSEQ multiplex PCR; TCRdb keeps only in-frame clonotypes and omits some of them. This table holds about 120,000 clones, around 81% found once. Germline V CDR1 and CDR2: SEHNR, FQNEAQ (reference sequence). The length of the CDR3 is 15 residues. Remarks on this clone: Antigen: not known.

The material sequenced was PBMCs. The rearrangement uses TRBV7-9 and TRBJ2-5, with 9 bases lining up with TRBD1. The J call may be incorrect, as the DNA end agrees better with TRBJ2-7. The source of this sequence is a woman in her thirties in good health and CMV-seronegative. The CDR3: CASSSGQGSSYEQYF. The DNA for the CDR3 is TGTGCCAGCAGCTCCGGACAGGGGAGCTCCTACGAGCAGTACTTC.